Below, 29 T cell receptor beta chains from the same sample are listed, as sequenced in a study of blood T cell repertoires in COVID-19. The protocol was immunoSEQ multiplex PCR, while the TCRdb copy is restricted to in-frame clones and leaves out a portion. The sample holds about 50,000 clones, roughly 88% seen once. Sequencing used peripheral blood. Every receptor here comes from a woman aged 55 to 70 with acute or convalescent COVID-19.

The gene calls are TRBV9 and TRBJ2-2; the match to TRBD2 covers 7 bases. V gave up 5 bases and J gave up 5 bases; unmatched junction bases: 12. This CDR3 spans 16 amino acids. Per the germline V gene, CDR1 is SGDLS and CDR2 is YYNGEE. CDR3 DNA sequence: TGTGCCAGCAGTGCCGGGAGCGGGACTAATACCGGGGAGCTGTTTTTT. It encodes CASSAGSGTNTGELFF.

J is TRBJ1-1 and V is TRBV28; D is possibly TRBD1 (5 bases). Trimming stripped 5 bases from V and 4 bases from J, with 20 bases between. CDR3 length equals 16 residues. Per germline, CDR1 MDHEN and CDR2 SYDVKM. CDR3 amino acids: CASSLSGTFELTEAFF. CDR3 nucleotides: TGTGCCAGCAGTCTCTCCGGGACTTTCGAGCTCACTGAAGCTTTCTTT.

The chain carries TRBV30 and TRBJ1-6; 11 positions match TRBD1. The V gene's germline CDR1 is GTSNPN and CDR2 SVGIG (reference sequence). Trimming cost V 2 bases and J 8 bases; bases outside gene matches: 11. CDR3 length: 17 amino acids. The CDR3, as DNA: TGTGCCTGGAGTCCCCGGACAGGGGGCAATTTTGATTCACCCCTCCACTTT. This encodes CAWSPRTGGNFDSPLHF.

This CDR3 is CASSQKNRDSEKLFF. The CDR3, as DNA: TGTGCCAGCAGCCAGAAGAACCGGGACAGTGAAAAACTGTTTTTT. This chain links TRBV4-2 with TRBJ1-4; 7 bases line up with TRBD1. The CDR3 runs to 15 residues. Germline V lookup: CDR1 LGHNA, CDR2 YNFKEQ. Trimming took 3 bases from V and 7 from J; bases not matched to a gene: 8.

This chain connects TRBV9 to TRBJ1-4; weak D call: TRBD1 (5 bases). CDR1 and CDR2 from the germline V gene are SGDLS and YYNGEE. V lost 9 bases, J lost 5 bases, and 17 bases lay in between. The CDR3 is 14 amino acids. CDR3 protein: CATSRGASNEKLFF. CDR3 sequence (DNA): TGTGCCACCTCTAGGGGCGCCTCGAATGAAAAACTGTTTTTT.

CDR3 loop: CASSLGGWIPYF. In DNA, the CDR3 is TGTGCCAGCAGTCTCGGCGGGTGGATCCCATATTTT. The chain carries TRBV3-1 (or the pseudogene TRBV3-2) and TRBJ1-3; no clear D. V lost 6 bases to trimming and J lost 15 bases, with 18 bases between them. There are 12 residues in the CDR3. Germline values: CDR1 LGHDT, CDR2 YNNKEL (reference sequence).

In nucleotides, the CDR3 is TGCGCCAGCAGCCTCCCGACTGGGACTGAAGCTTTCTTT. Residues: CASSLPTGTEAFF. The V gene is TRBV4-1, the J gene TRBJ1-1; D is uncertain. Germline CDR1 reads MGHRA; CDR2 reads YSYEKL. The CDR3 totals 13 residues. V was clipped by 4 bases and J by 5 bases, with 11 bases between them.

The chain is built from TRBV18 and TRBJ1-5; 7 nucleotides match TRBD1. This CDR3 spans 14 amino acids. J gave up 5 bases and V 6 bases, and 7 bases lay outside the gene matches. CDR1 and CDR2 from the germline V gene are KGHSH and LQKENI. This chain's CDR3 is CASSLGTADQPQHF. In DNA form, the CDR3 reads TGTGCCAGCTCCCTAGGGACAGCTGATCAGCCCCAGCATTTT.

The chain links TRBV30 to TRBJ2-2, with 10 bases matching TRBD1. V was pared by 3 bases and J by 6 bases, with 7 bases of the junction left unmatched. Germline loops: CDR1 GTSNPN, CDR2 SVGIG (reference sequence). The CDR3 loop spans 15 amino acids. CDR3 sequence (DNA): TGTGCCTGGAGACGGACAGGGGGTTGGCCCGGGGAGCTGTTTTTT. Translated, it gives CAWRRTGGWPGELFF.

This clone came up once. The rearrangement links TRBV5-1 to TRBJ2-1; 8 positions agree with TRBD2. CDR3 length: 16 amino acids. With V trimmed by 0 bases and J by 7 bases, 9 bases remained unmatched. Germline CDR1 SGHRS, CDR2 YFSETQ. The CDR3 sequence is CASSLGAGVGRNEQFF. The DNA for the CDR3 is TGCGCCAGCAGCTTGGGAGCGGGAGTGGGTCGGAATGAGCAGTTCTTC. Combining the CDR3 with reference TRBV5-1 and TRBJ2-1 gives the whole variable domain KAGVTQTPRYLIKTRGQQVTLSCSPISGHRSVSWYQQTPGQGLQFLFEYFSETQRNKGNFPGRFSGRQFSNSRSEMNVSTLELGDSALYLCASSLGAGVGRNEQFFGPGTRLTVL.

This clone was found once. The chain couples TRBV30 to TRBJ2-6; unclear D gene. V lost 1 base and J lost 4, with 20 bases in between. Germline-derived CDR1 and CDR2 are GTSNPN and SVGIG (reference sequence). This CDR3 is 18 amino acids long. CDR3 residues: CAWSAPSKTSLGANVLTF. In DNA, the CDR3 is TGTGCCTGGAGTGCCCCTTCGAAAACGAGCTTGGGGGCCAACGTCCTGACTTTC.

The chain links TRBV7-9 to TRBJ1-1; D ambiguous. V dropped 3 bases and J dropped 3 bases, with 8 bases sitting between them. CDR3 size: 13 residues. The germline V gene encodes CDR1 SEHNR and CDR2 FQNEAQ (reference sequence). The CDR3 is CASSFFGDTEAFF. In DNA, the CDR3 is TGTGCCAGCAGCTTTTTCGGGGACACTGAAGCTTTCTTT.

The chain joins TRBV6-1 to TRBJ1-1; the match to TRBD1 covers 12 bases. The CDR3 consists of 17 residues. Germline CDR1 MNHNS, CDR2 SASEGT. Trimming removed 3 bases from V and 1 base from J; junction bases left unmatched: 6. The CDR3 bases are TGTGCCAGCAGTGAGGGGACAGGGGGCGTGGGGAACACTGAAGCTTTCTTT. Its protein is CASSEGTGGVGNTEAFF.

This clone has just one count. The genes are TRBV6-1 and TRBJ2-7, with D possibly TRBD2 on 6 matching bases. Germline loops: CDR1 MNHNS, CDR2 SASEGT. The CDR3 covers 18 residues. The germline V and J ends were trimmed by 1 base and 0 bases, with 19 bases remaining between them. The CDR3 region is CASSEVAGTAISSYEQYF. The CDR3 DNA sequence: TGTGCCAGCAGTGAAGTGGCAGGGACTGCTATCAGCTCCTACGAGCAGTACTTC.

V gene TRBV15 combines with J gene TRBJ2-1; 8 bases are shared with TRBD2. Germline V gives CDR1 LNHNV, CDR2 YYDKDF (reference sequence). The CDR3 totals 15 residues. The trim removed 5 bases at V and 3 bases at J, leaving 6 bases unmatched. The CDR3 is CATSREGPIYNEQFF. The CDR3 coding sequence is TGTGCCACCAGCCGGGAGGGGCCCATCTACAATGAGCAGTTCTTC.

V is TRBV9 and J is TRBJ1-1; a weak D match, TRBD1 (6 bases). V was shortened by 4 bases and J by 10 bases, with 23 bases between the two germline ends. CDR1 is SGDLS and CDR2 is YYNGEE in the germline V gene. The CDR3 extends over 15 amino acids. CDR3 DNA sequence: TGTGCCAGCAGCCCCACAACGGGGGGGGCTTCCGGAGCTTTCTTT. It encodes CASSPTTGGASGAFF.

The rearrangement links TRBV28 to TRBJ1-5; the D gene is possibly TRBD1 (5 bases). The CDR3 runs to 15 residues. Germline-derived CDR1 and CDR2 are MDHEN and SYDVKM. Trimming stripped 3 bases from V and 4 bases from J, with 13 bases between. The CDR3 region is CASSLGGGGNQPQHF. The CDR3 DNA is TGTGCCAGCAGTTTGGGTGGGGGAGGGAATCAGCCCCAGCATTTT.

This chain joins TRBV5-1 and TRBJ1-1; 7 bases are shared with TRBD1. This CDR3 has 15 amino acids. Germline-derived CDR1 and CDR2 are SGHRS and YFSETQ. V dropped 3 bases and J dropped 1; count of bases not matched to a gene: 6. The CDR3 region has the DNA TGCGCCAGCAGCTCAGGGGGGTCAGGGAACACTGAAGCTTTCTTT. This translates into CASSSGGSGNTEAFF.

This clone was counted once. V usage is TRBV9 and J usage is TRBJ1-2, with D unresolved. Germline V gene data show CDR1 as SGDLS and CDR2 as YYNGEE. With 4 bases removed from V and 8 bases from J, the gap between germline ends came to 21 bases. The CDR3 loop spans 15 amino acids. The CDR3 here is CASSPGLPKSGGYTF. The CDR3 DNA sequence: TGTGCCAGCAGCCCCGGTTTGCCCAAGTCAGGAGGCTACACCTTC. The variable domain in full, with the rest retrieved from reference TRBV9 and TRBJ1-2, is DSGVTQTPKHLITATGQRVTLRCSPRSGDLSVYWYQQSLDQGLQFLIQYYNGEERAKGNILERFSAQQFPDLHSELNLSSLELGDSALYFCASSPGLPKSGGYTFGSGTRLTVV.

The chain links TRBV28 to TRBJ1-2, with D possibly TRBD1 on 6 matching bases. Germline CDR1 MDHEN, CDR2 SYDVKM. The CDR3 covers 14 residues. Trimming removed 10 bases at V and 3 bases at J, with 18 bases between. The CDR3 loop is CATNRGGPYYGYTF. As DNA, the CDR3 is TGTGCCACCAACCGGGGGGGGCCCTACTATGGCTACACCTTC.

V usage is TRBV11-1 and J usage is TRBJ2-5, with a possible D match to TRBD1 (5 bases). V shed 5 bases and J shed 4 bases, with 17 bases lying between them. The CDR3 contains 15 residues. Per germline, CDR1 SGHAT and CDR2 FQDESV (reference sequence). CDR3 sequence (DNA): TGTGCCAGCAGCCAAACCCCAGGGCAGGGAGAGACCCAGTACTTC. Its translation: CASSQTPGQGETQYF.

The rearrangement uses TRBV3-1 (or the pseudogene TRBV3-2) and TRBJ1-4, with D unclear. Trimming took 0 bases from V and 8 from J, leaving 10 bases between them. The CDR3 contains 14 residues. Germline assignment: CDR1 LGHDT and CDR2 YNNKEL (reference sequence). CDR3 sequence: CASSQDAGWEKLFF. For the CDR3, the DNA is TGTGCCAGCAGCCAAGATGCGGGATGGGAAAAACTGTTTTTT.

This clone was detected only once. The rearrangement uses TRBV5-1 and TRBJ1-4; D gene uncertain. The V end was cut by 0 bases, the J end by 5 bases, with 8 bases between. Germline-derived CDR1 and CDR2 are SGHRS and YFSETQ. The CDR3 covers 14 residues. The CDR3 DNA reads TGCGCCAGCAGCTTGGGGACTGAGAATGAAAAACTGTTTTTT. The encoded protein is CASSLGTENEKLFF.

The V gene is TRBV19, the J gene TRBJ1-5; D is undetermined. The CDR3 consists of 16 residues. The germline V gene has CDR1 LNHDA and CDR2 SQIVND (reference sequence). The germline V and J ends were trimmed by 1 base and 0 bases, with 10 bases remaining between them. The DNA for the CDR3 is TGTGCCAGTAGTATAGGCAGGCAGTATAGCAATCAGCCCCAGCATTTT. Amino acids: CASSIGRQYSNQPQHF.

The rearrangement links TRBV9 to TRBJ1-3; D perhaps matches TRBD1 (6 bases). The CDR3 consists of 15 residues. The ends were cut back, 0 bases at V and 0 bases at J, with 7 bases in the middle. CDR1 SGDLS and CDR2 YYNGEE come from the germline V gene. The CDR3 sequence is CASSVGTVSGNTIYF. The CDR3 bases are TGTGCCAGCAGCGTAGGGACAGTCTCTGGAAACACCATATATTTT.

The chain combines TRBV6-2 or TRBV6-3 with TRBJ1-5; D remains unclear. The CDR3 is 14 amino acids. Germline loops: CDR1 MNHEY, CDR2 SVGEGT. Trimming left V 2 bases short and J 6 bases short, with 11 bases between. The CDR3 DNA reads TGTGCCAGCAGTTACCTTGAGGGTAGTCAGCCCCAGCATTTT. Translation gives CASSYLEGSQPQHF.

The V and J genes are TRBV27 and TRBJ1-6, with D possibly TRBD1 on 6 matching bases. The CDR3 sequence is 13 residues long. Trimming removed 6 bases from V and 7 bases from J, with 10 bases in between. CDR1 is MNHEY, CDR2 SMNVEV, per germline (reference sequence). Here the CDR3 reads CASSHDRNSPLHF. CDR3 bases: TGTGCCAGCAGCCATGACAGGAATTCACCCCTCCACTTT.

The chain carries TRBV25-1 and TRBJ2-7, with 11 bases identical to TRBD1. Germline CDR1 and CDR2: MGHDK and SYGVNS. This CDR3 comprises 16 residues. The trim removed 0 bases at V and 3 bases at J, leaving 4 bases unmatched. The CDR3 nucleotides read TGTGCCAGCAGTGAATACCGGACAGGGGGCGACTACGAGCAGTACTTC. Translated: CASSEYRTGGDYEQYF.

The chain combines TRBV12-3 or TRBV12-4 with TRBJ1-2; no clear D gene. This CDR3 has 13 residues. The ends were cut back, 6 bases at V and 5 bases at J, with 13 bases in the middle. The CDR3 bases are TGTGCCAGCAGCCCACCGGGTCAATATGGCTACACCTTC. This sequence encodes CASSPPGQYGYTF.